Included here is one T cell receptor beta chain sequence, with context. Which antigen it targets is not known. Base-call qualities are not available, and no considerably larger clone is one nucleotide away. The trim is 0 bases for V and 1 base for J, with a gap of 9 bases between the germline ends. CDR1 and CDR2 were assigned from the germline V gene as LGHNA and YSLEER. From the cysteine up to the phenylalanine, the CDR3 has a length of 15 residues. The only DNA kept is the CDR3, 45 bases in frame from the first base. The data stem from a study of cytotoxic CD8 clonotypes in ibrutinib-treated CLL listed by TCRdb under 2021. Regarding the study in general: The cohort was composed of 10 to 11 relapsed/refractory and roughly 14 treatment-naive patients; IGHV unmutated status was identified in some 17 patients. On average, each sample had about 260,000 productive templates and tens of thousands of productive rearrangements. Every remission and progressive disease sample was obtained while ibrutinib was still being received by the patients. Cryopreserved peripheral blood mononuclear cells were collected at three points: before therapy, at response, and at either sustained remission or disease progression. Response samples were obtained after a median of approximately twelve months of treatment, with a range of about 6 to 40 months. Responses were partial in approximately 24 patients and complete in 2; after median around 68 months follow-up, roughly 15 stayed in remission and approximately 12 progressed. Of the 90 or so participants in the trial, 20 to 30 had longitudinal samples available.

According to the study, the label for this sample's time point signals: more than 10 months on ibrutinib. For TCR beta library preparation, roughly 2 micrograms of genomic DNA was extracted from cryopreserved PBMCs. High-throughput TCR beta sequencing was performed on longitudinal blood samples from CLL patients receiving ibrutinib monotherapy. Patients were enrolled in a phase 2 open-label single-center ibrutinib monotherapy trial. General findings and caveats noted by the study authors: Baseline clonality exceeded that of age-matched healthy donors and correlated strongly with circulating CD8+ T-cell counts. Clonality increased at ibrutinib response, stayed stable in sustained remission, and fell back toward baseline at progression. Public clonotypes were rare and either shrank or stayed stable during treatment, and the rise in clonality at ibrutinib response reflected expansion of private clonotypes. Sampling times were not matched between patients in sustained remission and patients whose disease was progressing, and lymph node repertoires were not examined.

Each clonotype received, on average, around 10x coverage in deep resolution sequencing performed on a MiSeq, where the target depth lay between 1 in 1 million and 1 in 200,000 T cells. TCR beta libraries were generated with the immunoSEQ hsTCRB Kit. The authors' pipeline ran thus. The data were analyzed with ImmunoSEQ Analyzer and ImmunoSEQ Data Assistant, and V, D and J gene assignments followed IMGT definitions. Clonality, which ranges from 0 to 1, was calculated as one minus the normalized Shannon entropy of productive rearrangement frequencies. Only overrepresented clonotypes making up at least 0.05% of each patient's repertoire were included in the public clonotype analysis. About twelve repertoires from age-matched healthy donors, obtained from immuneACCESS, served as clonality controls. The clones in this table, taken by TCRdb from immuneACCESS, are in-frame only. Not every clone is retained; where verified, under half of the shortfall comes from an unresolved V gene, and the cause of the rest is unknown. V, J and clone size reflect that table, while D and trimming were determined from the DNA. Here the sample has 150,000 or so clones; roughly 83% occur a single time. The ten largest clones add up to around 13% of the sample.

The chain links TRBV4-3 with TRBJ1-1; TRBD1 is perhaps the D gene, given 5 matching bases. Sequenced material: PBMCs, taken after 12 months of ibrutinib treatment. This receptor was obtained from a human donor with chronic lymphocytic leukemia. The CDR3 has the sequence CASSQEMRGNTEAFF. The bases are TGCGCCAGCAGCCAAGAGATGAGGGGGAACACTGAAGCTTTCTTT.